These 13 T cell receptor beta chains were sequenced from one sample in a study of cytomegalovirus exposure and HLA in healthy donors. Sequencing was performed with immunoSEQ multiplex PCR; in TCRdb, only in-frame clones are kept and a portion is missing. Counted here are 150,000 to 200,000 clones, roughly 83% occurring once; the ten biggest clones make up approximately 1.5%. The specimen sequenced was PBMCs. Receptors originate from a woman aged 18-29 years in good health and CMV-seronegative.

The chain combines TRBV27 with TRBJ1-6, with D perhaps TRBD1 (5 bases). The CDR3 runs 15 residues. V dropped 3 bases and J dropped 8 bases, with 14 bases sitting between them. CDR1 is MNHEY and CDR2 is SMNVEV in the germline V gene (reference sequence). CDR3 nucleotide sequence: TGTGCCAGCAGTTTTGGGGGAGGGTTCGATTCACCCCTCCACTTT. Translation gives CASSFGGGFDSPLHF.

This chain connects TRBV6-5 to TRBJ2-1; 9 bases fit TRBD2. This CDR3 is 14 amino acids long. Trimming took 7 bases from V and 8 from J; bases not matched to a gene: 9. Looked up from germline, CDR1 is MNHEY and CDR2 is SVGAGI. DNA of the CDR3: TGTGCCAGCACCCTCCAGGGACTAGCCCATGAGCAGTTCTTC. This sequence encodes CASTLQGLAHEQFF.

This chain connects TRBV4-1 to TRBJ2-5; D may be TRBD2 (5 bases). CDR3 length: 16 amino acids. The germline V gene has CDR1 MGHRA and CDR2 YSYEKL. The V end was cut by 0 bases, the J end by 4 bases, with 15 bases between. This CDR3 is CASSQESSRRLETQYF. CDR3 nucleotide sequence: TGCGCCAGCAGCCAAGAGTCTAGCCGGAGACTAGAGACCCAGTACTTC.

The chain is built from TRBV7-6 and TRBJ2-1, with 9 bases lining up with TRBD2. The V and J ends lost 0 bases and 9 bases, in that order; junction bases with no gene match: 6. The germline V gene has CDR1 SGHVS and CDR2 FNYEAQ. The CDR3 consists of 15 residues. The CDR3 sequence: CASSLATSGSGEQFF. The CDR3 nucleotides are TGTGCCAGCAGCTTAGCGACTAGCGGTAGTGGTGAGCAGTTCTTC.

This clone was found a few times. V gene TRBV19 combines with J gene TRBJ1-4, with 10 bases lining up with TRBD1. Germline V lookup: CDR1 LNHDA, CDR2 SQIVND (reference sequence). Trimming took 4 bases from V and 7 from J; bases not matched to a gene: 15. The CDR3 contains 18 residues. Here the CDR3 reads CASSTGTGALGLVEKLFF. CDR3 DNA: TGTGCCAGTAGTACCGGGACAGGGGCCCTGGGTTTAGTTGAAAAACTGTTTTTT.

The chain carries TRBV4-2 and TRBJ1-1; D possibly corresponds to TRBD1 (6 bases). The germline CDR1 and CDR2 sequences are LGHNA and YNFKEQ. The CDR3 totals 15 residues. V lost 0 bases to trimming and J lost 5 bases, with 13 bases between them. The CDR3 DNA reads TGTGCCAGCAGCCAAGAAGGGGGGGGAAAAACTGAAGCTTTCTTT. Translated: CASSQEGGGKTEAFF.

CDR3 bases: TGTGCCAGCAGTGAGATGGTGGTGGGCCAGCCCCAGCATTTT. This codes for CASSEMVVGQPQHF. The chain recombines TRBV25-1 with TRBJ1-5, with D hard to call. In germline, CDR1 is MGHDK, CDR2 SYGVNS. Deletions cut 3 bases from V and 7 bases from J, with 13 bases between. The CDR3 length is 14 residues.

The V and J genes are TRBV5-4 and TRBJ2-1; 8 positions agree with TRBD2. The germline V gene has CDR1 SGHNT and CDR2 YYREEE (reference sequence). The length of the CDR3 is 18 residues. J was trimmed by 0 bases and V by 2 bases; bases with no gene match: 10. CDR3 amino acids: CASSFSGSGTLSYNEQFF. Here the CDR3 DNA reads TGTGCCAGCAGCTTTTCGGGTAGCGGGACCCTCTCCTACAATGAGCAGTTCTTC.

This clone has only one observation. The chain carries TRBV29-1 and TRBJ2-3, with a weak D call TRBD1 (5 bases). With 8 bases removed from V and 7 bases from J, the gap between germline ends came to 10 bases. The CDR3 has 10 residues. Germline V gives CDR1 SQVTM, CDR2 ANQGSEA. CDR3 sequence reads: CSCRDNTQYF. The CDR3 DNA reads as TGCAGCTGCAGGGATAATACGCAGTATTTT.

This sequence joins TRBV6-6 and TRBJ1-4; TRBD1 agrees at 8 bases. The V segment lost 4 bases and the J segment 8 bases; nucleotides outside the gene matches: 12. The CDR3 consists of 16 residues. Looked up from germline, CDR1 is MNHNY and CDR2 is SVGAGI (reference sequence). This chain's CDR3 is CASSSGGGGGVEKLFF. The CDR3 coding sequence is TGTGCCAGCAGTTCAGGGGGCGGTGGAGGTGTAGAAAAACTGTTTTTT.

The chain recombines TRBV7-3 with TRBJ1-6, with TRBD1 identical over 8 bases. Germline V gene data show CDR1 as SGHTA and CDR2 as FQGTGA. After removal of 6 bases from V and 10 bases from J, the junction contained 5 bases not matched to a gene. The CDR3 has 13 residues. The CDR3, as DNA: TGTGCCAGCAGTCCTGGACAGGGATCACCCCTCCACTTT. Translation gives CASSPGQGSPLHF.

The V call is TRBV5-5, the J call TRBJ2-7; perhaps TRBD1 as D (5 bases). V shed 2 bases and J shed 0 bases, with 18 bases lying between them. The CDR3 is 17 amino acids. CDR1 and CDR2 from the germline V gene are SGHKS and YYEKEE (reference sequence). The CDR3 region is CASSFTLFDRDSYEQYF. The CDR3 DNA is TGTGCCAGCAGCTTTACTTTATTCGACAGAGACTCCTACGAGCAGTACTTC.

This rearrangement joins TRBV7-9 to TRBJ1-4; tentative D call: TRBD1 (5 bases). V lost 3 bases and J lost 4, with 12 bases in between. There are 15 residues in the CDR3. Germline CDR1 and CDR2: SEHNR and FQNEAQ (reference sequence). The CDR3 region is CASSFRRDFNEKLFF. For the CDR3, the DNA is TGTGCCAGCAGCTTCCGTCGGGACTTTAATGAAAAACTGTTTTTT.